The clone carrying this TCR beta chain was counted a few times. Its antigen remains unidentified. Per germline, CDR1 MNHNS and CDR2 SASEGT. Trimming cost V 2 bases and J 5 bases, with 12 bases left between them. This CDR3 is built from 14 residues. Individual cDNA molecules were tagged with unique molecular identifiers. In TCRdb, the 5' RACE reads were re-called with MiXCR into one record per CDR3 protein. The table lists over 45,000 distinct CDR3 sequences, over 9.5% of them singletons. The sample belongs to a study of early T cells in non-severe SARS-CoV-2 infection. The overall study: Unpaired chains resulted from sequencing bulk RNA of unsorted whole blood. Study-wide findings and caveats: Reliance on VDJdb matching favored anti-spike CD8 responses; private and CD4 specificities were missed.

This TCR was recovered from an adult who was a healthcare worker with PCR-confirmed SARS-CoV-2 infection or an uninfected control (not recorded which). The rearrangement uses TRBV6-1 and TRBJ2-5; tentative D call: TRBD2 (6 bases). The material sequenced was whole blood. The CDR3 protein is CASSERGGMETQYF. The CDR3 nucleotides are TGTGCCAGCAGTGAAAGGGGCGGGATGGAGACCCAGTACTTC.